Following are 9 T cell receptor beta chains from one sample sequenced in a study of T cells in Graves' hyperthyroidism and ophthalmopathy. Amplification targeted TCR beta CDR3 regions from RNA transcripts. The TCR CDR3 was amplified in a first-round RT-PCR using the HTBI primer set. MiXCR was run by TCRdb on the multiplex PCR reads, yielding one entry per CDR3 protein. The sample lists about 420,000 distinct CDR3 sequences, around 15% occurring once. Specimen: blood. These receptor sequences come from a woman between 18 and 30 years old with Graves' hyperthyroidism.

This clonotype was detected once. The chain recombines TRBV12-3 or TRBV12-4 with TRBJ1-1, with D perhaps matching TRBD1 (5 bases). CDR3 length: 15 residues. Trimming took 1 base from V and 1 from J, leaving 10 bases between them. CDR3 sequence reads: CASSLGGEANTEAFF. The CDR3 coding sequence is TGTGCCAGCAGTTTAGGGGGCGAGGCGAACACTGAAGCTTTCTTT.

This clonotype has at least ten counts. The chain has TRBV6-1 and TRBJ1-3, with D maybe TRBD1 (5 bases). In germline, CDR1 is MNHNS, CDR2 SASEGT. The CDR3 spans 14 residues. V shed 6 bases and J shed 0 bases, with 9 bases lying between them. The CDR3 coding sequence is TGTGCCAGCAGGAGGACATCCTCTGGAAACACCATATATTTT. It specifies CASRRTSSGNTIYF.

At least ten counts were recorded for this clonotype. The J gene is TRBJ2-3, the V gene TRBV20-1; maybe TRBD2 (5 bases). The germline CDR1 and CDR2 sequences are DFQATT and SNEGSKA (reference sequence). The CDR3 consists of 11 residues. The CDR3 DNA reads as TGCAGCATTTATCCGGGGGATACGCAGTATTTT. It codes for CSIYPGDTQYF.

This clonotype has at least ten counts. The V gene is TRBV12-3 or TRBV12-4, the J gene TRBJ2-7; unclear D gene. Trimming took 3 bases from V and 5 from J, leaving 11 bases between them. The CDR3 is 13 amino acids. The DNA of the CDR3 is TGTGCCAGCAGTTTTGGGTGGGCTCACGAGCAGTACTTC. Translated: CASSFGWAHEQYF.

This clonotype was counted ten times or more. This chain uses TRBV18 with TRBJ2-5; D might be TRBD2 (5 bases). Trimming took 2 bases from V and 5 from J, leaving 12 bases between them. The length of the CDR3 is 14 residues. Germline CDR1 KGHSH, CDR2 LQKENI. CDR3 sequence (DNA): TGTGCCAGCTCACCAGAGTCCCAGCGGGAGACCCAGTACTTC. Its protein is CASSPESQRETQYF.

This clonotype was seen repeatedly, ten times or more. The rearrangement links TRBV5-1 to TRBJ2-7; 7 bases are a match to TRBD2. Germline-derived CDR1 and CDR2 are SGHRS and YFSETQ. The CDR3 runs to 14 residues. Trimming took 1 base from V and 2 from J; bases not matched to a gene: 3. The chain's CDR3 is CASSLRRETYEQYF. The CDR3 DNA reads TGCGCCAGCAGCTTGAGGCGGGAGACCTACGAGCAGTACTTC.

This clonotype occurred a few times. This rearrangement joins TRBV19 to TRBJ1-5; a possible D gene is TRBD1 (5 bases). Looked up from germline, CDR1 is LNHDA and CDR2 is SQIVND (reference sequence). The CDR3 sequence is 18 residues long. V was clipped by 0 bases and J by 0 bases, with 15 bases between them. CDR3 loop: CASSIDLKAGFSNQPQHF. The CDR3 DNA follows: TGTGCCAGTAGTATAGATCTAAAGGCAGGGTTTAGCAATCAGCCCCAGCATTTT.

The CDR3: CASSEQGSDTEAFF. For the CDR3, the DNA is TGTGCCAGCAGTGAACAGGGTTCGGACACTGAAGCTTTCTTT. The chain is built from TRBV6-1 and TRBJ1-1; possible D gene TRBD1, 5 bases. The CDR3 is 14 amino acids. V lost 2 bases and J 3 bases, leaving 10 bases between the germline ends. Per germline, CDR1 MNHNS and CDR2 SASEGT.

This clonotype was counted ten times or more. CDR3 coding DNA: TGTGCCAGTACTAAGTACAATGAGCAGTTCTTC. Protein product: CASTKYNEQFF. The V gene is TRBV3-1, the J gene TRBJ2-1; D not resolved. There are 11 residues in the CDR3. The germline V gene encodes CDR1 LGHDT and CDR2 YNNKEL (reference sequence). V lost 9 bases and J lost 4, with 7 bases in between.